This T cell receptor beta chain was recorded in a study of a mutant IDH1 vaccine in newly diagnosed glioma (dated by TCRdb to the early 2020s). About the study as a whole: Of the 25 to 35 treated patients, approximately 62% were male and 37.5% were female, and a mean age of roughly 40 years was recorded. Prior to enrollment, standard therapy consisting of radiotherapy alone, temozolomide alone, or radiochemotherapy with temozolomide had been administered to patients, with the combination being received by most patients. Peripheral blood was collected at six visits: V03 (baseline), V05, V07, V10, V12 and V13. Longitudinal TCRB deep sequencing was done for about two dozen treated patients, wherever samples were available for exploratory analyses.

The time point label of this sample denotes: baseline, week 1 (first vaccination visit). The treatment or condition label here, explained by the study, means: pre-vaccination baseline after standard-of-care therapy. The donors had newly diagnosed IDH1-mutant astrocytomas of WHO grade 3 or 4 that showed loss of nuclear ATRX. The samples were drawn from NOA16, a multicentre, single-arm, open-label phase I trial in Germany that tested a mutant IDH1 peptide vaccine in humans for the first time. Blood drawn at visit V03 was used as the baseline sample for immunogenicity testing. Genomic DNA for TCRB sequencing was isolated from EDTA blood with the DNeasy Blood and Tissue Kit. The CDR3, from cysteine to phenylalanine, totals 14 residues. This entry keeps only the CDR3 DNA: 42 bases, framed from base 1. The V end gives up 6 bases and the J end 2 bases, leaving 5 bases in the junction not matched to a gene. The CDR1 and CDR2 encoded by the germline V gene are SGHTA and FQGNSA.

Points on this clone: The antigen it binds to is not known. No much larger clonotype is one base removed from it; base qualities were not supplied.

The library was generated by the immunoSEQ multiplex PCR assay. Rearranged TCR beta chain sequences were amplified with the hsTCRB Kit following the manufacturer's protocol. TCRB libraries were sequenced on an Illumina MiSeq. Concerning the study's data processing: Demultiplexing, trimming and gene mapping were performed with the kit vendor's proprietary platform. This is the immuneACCESS table as TCRdb keeps it, with only in-frame sequences that have V and J called. A part of the clones is gone; compared with another copy, unresolved V genes explain less than half, and the rest is unexplained. V, J and clone size were drawn from that table, and D and trimming were deduced from the DNA. A total of about 96,000 clones appear in this sample, about four fifths of them only once. 6% to 8% of the sample goes to the ten largest clones. Overall results and qualifications from the work: Availability determined which PBMC samples were chosen for TCRB deep sequencing. No apparent relationship was observed between pseudoprogression and alterations in the top peripheral T cell clonotypes detected by TCRB sequencing. According to the authors, sample limitations meant that analyses of patient blood samples could not be reproduced. Vaccine-induced immune responses across multiple MHC alleles were detected in roughly 94% of patients.

This specimen was PBMCs, taken from a glioma patient treated with radiotherapy, temozolomide or both. The sequence was collected from a man aged 35-49 years with glioma. The sequence links TRBV7-2 to TRBJ2-5; 8 bases in the middle match TRBD1. The CDR3 region reads CASRRGTGQETQYF. The sequence in DNA is TGTGCCAGCAGACGGGGGACAGGACAAGAGACCCAGTACTTC.